A single sample gave rise to the 22 T cell receptor beta chains below, sequenced in a study of T cell repertoires in cytomegalovirus infection. TCRdb itself ran the reads through MiXCR, one entry per CDR3 protein. In the table there are around 280,000 distinct CDR3 sequences, roughly 13% of which are singletons. Sequencing was performed on PBMCs. The receptor source for this set is a human donor in good health (CMV status not recorded). Some clones in this sample may be carry-over from other donors' samples.

This clonotype was detected a few times. The chain combines TRBV28 with TRBJ2-2; no clear D gene. Per germline, CDR1 MDHEN and CDR2 SYDVKM. V lost 3 bases to trimming and J lost 5 bases, with 4 bases between them. This CDR3 region has 12 residues. The CDR3 DNA sequence: TGTGCCAGCAGTTTGGTGACCGGGGAGCTGTTTTTT. Amino acids: CASSLVTGELFF.

This clonotype turned up a few times. The chain uses TRBV5-1 and TRBJ1-2, with no clear D. There are 13 residues in the CDR3. Trimming removed 4 bases from V and 6 bases from J, with 13 bases in between. Germline CDR1 and CDR2: SGHRS and YFSETQ. CDR3 loop: CASSRLDGDGYTF. CDR3 sequence (DNA): TGCGCCAGCAGCCGACTAGATGGGGATGGCTACACCTTC.

A few counts support this clonotype. The J gene is TRBJ2-4, the V gene TRBV10-2; maybe TRBD2 (6 bases). The CDR3 is 14 residues long. V was clipped by 7 bases and J by 0 bases, with 10 bases between them. Germline lookup yields CDR1 WSHSY and CDR2 SAAADI. The CDR3 sequence: CASTGDLAKNIQYF. For the CDR3, the DNA is TGCGCCAGCACGGGAGACCTAGCCAAAAACATTCAGTACTTC.

The chain is built from TRBV20-1 and TRBJ1-6; the match to TRBD1 covers 7 bases. This CDR3 is built from 19 residues. Germline lookup yields CDR1 DFQATT and CDR2 SNEGSKA (reference sequence). The ends lost 0 bases at V and 0 bases at J; junction bases unmatched: 11. CDR3 in amino acids: CSARDMDRIGSSYNSPLHF. The CDR3 coding sequence is TGCAGTGCTAGAGATATGGACAGGATTGGGAGCTCCTATAATTCACCCCTCCACTTT.

This clonotype was counted ten times or more. The V and J genes are TRBV7-2 and TRBJ2-2; D unclear. The CDR3 is 13 residues long. V gave up 5 bases and J gave up 1 base, with 5 bases separating them. CDR1 is SGHTA and CDR2 is FQGNSA in the germline V gene. The DNA of the CDR3 is TGTGCCAGCAGCCCGCAGAACACCGGGGAGCTGTTTTTT. This translates into CASSPQNTGELFF.

The chain couples TRBV14 to TRBJ2-1; D gene uncertain. This CDR3 contains 15 residues. Germline V gene lookup returns CDR1 SGHDN and CDR2 FVKESK. The V end lost 5 bases, the J end lost 0 bases, and 11 bases lay between the germline ends. The CDR3 sequence is CASSGSTYSYNEQFF. CDR3 nucleotide sequence: TGTGCCAGCAGCGGCTCGACTTACTCCTACAATGAGCAGTTCTTC.

This clonotype occurred a few times. The rearrangement links TRBV2 to TRBJ1-2; D is possibly TRBD1 (6 bases). Trimming took 8 bases from V and 4 from J, leaving 20 bases between them. CDR3 length: 15 residues. In germline, CDR1 is SNHLY, CDR2 FYNNEI. DNA for the CDR3: TGTGCCAGCGTCATCTCAGGGGAAGAGAGCTATGGCTACACCTTC. Its protein product is CASVISGEESYGYTF.

The sample holds many counts of this clonotype. J is TRBJ2-1 and V is TRBV7-2, with 15 positions matching TRBD2. V dropped 5 bases and J dropped 7; count of bases not matched to a gene: 9. CDR1 SGHTA and CDR2 FQGNSA come from the germline V gene. The CDR3 has 17 residues. CDR3 loop: CASSKGLAGGPRNEQFF. The DNA for the CDR3 is TGTGCCAGCAGCAAAGGACTAGCGGGGGGGCCTAGGAATGAGCAGTTCTTC.

This clonotype was picked up a small number of times. J is TRBJ1-1 and V is TRBV6-4, with 8 positions matching TRBD1. This CDR3 region has 14 residues. The V gene's germline CDR1 is MRHNA and CDR2 SNTAGT. Trimming at V came to 4 bases and at J to 5 bases, leaving 6 bases not matched to a gene. For the CDR3, the DNA is TGTGCCAGCAGTGCATCGACAGGGGAAACTGAAGCTTTCTTT. Encoded protein: CASSASTGETEAFF.

The chain combines TRBV5-1 with TRBJ1-1; the D gene is possibly TRBD1 (5 bases). The CDR3 is 13 amino acids. The V end lost 0 bases, the J end lost 6 bases, and 9 bases lay between the germline ends. CDR1 is SGHRS, CDR2 YFSETQ, per germline. Written as DNA, the CDR3 is TGCGCCAGCAGCTTGGGGCCAGGGCCTGAAGCTTTCTTT. It encodes CASSLGPGPEAFF.

This clonotype was detected many times. The chain is built from TRBV5-4 and TRBJ1-1; a weak D match, TRBD1 (5 bases). V was pared by 6 bases and J by 3 bases, with 12 bases between. The CDR3 is 13 residues long. Germline CDR1 and CDR2: SGHNT and YYREEE (reference sequence). The CDR3 nucleotides are TGTGCCAGCAAACGAACAGGAGACACTGAAGCTTTCTTT. This sequence encodes CASKRTGDTEAFF.

This clonotype was found a few times. The chain carries TRBV5-8 and TRBJ1-2, with TRBD1 as a possible D gene (5 bases). The V end lost 0 bases, the J end lost 8 bases, and 11 bases lay between the germline ends. This CDR3 region has 13 residues. CDR1 SGHTS and CDR2 YDEGEE come from the germline V gene. Here the CDR3 reads CASSLVGVAGYTF. DNA of the CDR3: TGTGCCAGCAGCTTGGTGGGGGTGGCCGGCTACACCTTC.

This clonotype has ten or more counts. V is TRBV7-2 and J is TRBJ1-5; perhaps TRBD1 as D (5 bases). CDR3 length: 14 residues. V lost 5 bases, J lost 6 bases, and 14 bases lay in between. Germline V gene sequence: CDR1 SGHTA, CDR2 FQGNSA. CDR3 sequence: CASSPSQDFQPQHF. The CDR3 DNA sequence: TGTGCCAGCAGCCCATCACAGGATTTTCAGCCCCAGCATTTT.

This clonotype was seen only a few times. The rearrangement links TRBV6-5 to TRBJ2-1; 8 positions match TRBD2. J gave up 4 bases and V 1 base, and 15 bases lay outside the gene matches. Germline CDR1 MNHEY, CDR2 SVGAGI. There are 19 residues in the CDR3. The CDR3 loop is CASSYWAPELAAIYNEQFF. The CDR3 DNA reads as TGTGCCAGCAGTTACTGGGCCCCGGAACTAGCGGCTATATACAATGAGCAGTTCTTC.

This clonotype has more than one count but fewer than ten. The V gene is TRBV20-1, the J gene TRBJ1-4, with no clear D. The V gene's germline CDR1 is DFQATT and CDR2 SNEGSKA (reference sequence). The CDR3 runs to 13 residues. V gave up 6 bases and J gave up 7 bases, with 15 bases separating them. This chain's CDR3 is CSAPAGKGEKLFF. CDR3 DNA: TGCAGTGCCCCCGCGGGGAAGGGTGAAAAACTGTTTTTT.

This clonotype occurred many times. V is TRBV4-3 and J is TRBJ2-2; the D is unclear. The V and J ends lost 0 bases and 1 base respectively, with 6 bases between them. This CDR3 is built from 15 residues. The V gene's germline CDR1 is LGHNA and CDR2 YSLEER. CDR3 loop: CASSQEGWNTGELFF. CDR3 nucleotides: TGCGCCAGCAGCCAAGAAGGTTGGAACACCGGGGAGCTGTTTTTT.

This clonotype was observed at least ten times. The chain carries TRBV7-8 and TRBJ2-7, with 8 bases matching TRBD1. The CDR3 is made up of 14 amino acids. V was pared by 1 base and J by 7 bases, with 6 bases of the junction left unmatched. Germline V gene sequence: CDR1 SGHVS, CDR2 FQNEAQ. The CDR3, as DNA: TGTGCCAGCAGCTTAGTACAGGGGGGCAGTGAGCAGTACTTC. Protein product: CASSLVQGGSEQYF.

This clonotype was seen repeatedly, ten times or more. V usage is TRBV29-1 and J usage is TRBJ2-2; unclear D gene. The CDR3 is made up of 15 amino acids. V dropped 5 bases and J dropped 3 bases, with 16 bases sitting between them. Germline CDR1 is SQVTM and CDR2 is ANQGSEA. CDR3 DNA: TGCAGCGTTCGTCCTGGGTCGATCGACACCGGGGAGCTGTTTTTT. Residues: CSVRPGSIDTGELFF.

This clonotype was seen at least ten times. The chain links TRBV7-2 to TRBJ2-1; perhaps TRBD2 as D (6 bases). Germline CDR1 SGHTA, CDR2 FQGNSA. This CDR3 comprises 15 residues. Trimming pared 5 bases from V and 4 bases from J, leaving 15 bases between. The CDR3 loop reads CASSAAGTSYNEQFF. In DNA, the CDR3 is TGTGCCAGCAGCGCCGCCGGGACTTCTTACAATGAGCAGTTCTTC.

This clonotype was picked up many times. As DNA, the CDR3 is TGTGCCAGCAGCTTAGACCAAAACAATGAGCAGTTCTTC. It yields the protein CASSLDQNNEQFF. The genes are TRBV7-2 and TRBJ2-1, with D unresolved. V shed 1 base and J shed 5 bases, with 6 bases lying between them. This CDR3 contains 13 residues. The V gene's germline CDR1 is SGHTA and CDR2 FQGNSA.

In this sample, this clonotype turned up many times. The rearrangement uses TRBV7-9 and TRBJ2-5, with TRBD2 matching over 10 bases. The germline gives CDR1 SEHNR, CDR2 FQNEAQ (reference sequence). V dropped 4 bases and J dropped 5; count of bases not matched to a gene: 4. The CDR3 consists of 14 residues. This CDR3 reads CASSSSGSGETQYF. CDR3 DNA sequence: TGTGCCAGCAGCTCTAGCGGGAGTGGGGAGACCCAGTACTTC.

The chain is built from TRBV5-4 and TRBJ2-2, with D perhaps assigned TRBD1 or TRBD2 (5 bases each). Germline CDR1 and CDR2: SGHNT and YYREEE (reference sequence). The V and J ends lost 0 bases and 5 bases respectively, with 11 bases between them. This CDR3 contains 15 residues. The chain's CDR3 is CASSLGSGSTGELFF. CDR3 in DNA: TGTGCCAGCAGCTTGGGGTCAGGGAGTACCGGGGAGCTGTTTTTT.